These 6 T cell receptor beta chains were all obtained from the same sample, sequenced in a study of beta chain features in type 1 diabetes. Of the isolated RNA, all was reverse transcribed, and so the sequenced material was expressed TCRB transcripts. Generated by immunoSEQ multiplex PCR, the TCRdb table keeps only in-frame clones and is missing some. Of roughly 380,000 clones in the sample, roughly a fifth were seen once. Specimen: naive CD4+ T cells from blood. The receptors stem from a young woman in good health.

The chain employs TRBV5-1 and TRBJ2-3; TRBD1 matches at 10 bases. After removal of 6 bases from V and 6 bases from J, the junction contained 10 bases not matched to a gene. Germline V gives CDR1 SGHRS, CDR2 YFSETQ. The CDR3 spans 15 residues. In DNA form, the CDR3 reads TGCGCCAGCACACCCGGACAGGGGGGAACGGATACGCAGTATTTT. It encodes CASTPGQGGTDTQYF.

The chain combines TRBV7-2 with TRBJ2-1; TRBD2 is a possible D gene (5 bases). CDR1 SGHTA and CDR2 FQGNSA come from the germline V gene. The CDR3 contains 13 residues. The germline V and J ends were trimmed by 5 bases and 7 bases, with 12 bases remaining between them. The CDR3 here is CASSPRDGNEQFF. DNA of the CDR3: TGTGCCAGCAGCCCCCGGGATGGGAATGAGCAGTTCTTC.

The V gene is TRBV5-1, the J gene TRBJ1-5, with a weak D call TRBD1 (5 bases). Trimming left V 0 bases short and J 2 bases short, with 9 bases between. The CDR3 runs to 15 residues. The germline V gene encodes CDR1 SGHRS and CDR2 YFSETQ. The CDR3, as DNA: TGCGCCAGCAGCTTGGAGGGGTTAGGCAATCAGCCCCAGCATTTT. It yields the protein CASSLEGLGNQPQHF.

The chain uses TRBV29-1 and TRBJ2-7; 7 positions agree with TRBD1. The CDR3 contains 13 residues. Trimming cost V 7 bases and J 2 bases; bases outside gene matches: 8. Per the germline V gene, CDR1 is SQVTM and CDR2 is ANQGSEA. The CDR3 loop is CSAGTAMAYEQYF. The CDR3 nucleotides are TGCAGCGCTGGGACAGCCATGGCCTACGAGCAGTACTTC.

This clone was recorded a few times. The chain couples TRBV30 to TRBJ1-3; weak D call: TRBD1 (6 bases). The CDR3 runs 14 residues. The germline V gene has CDR1 GTSNPN and CDR2 SVGIG (reference sequence). Trimming took 0 bases from V and 4 from J, leaving 10 bases between them. CDR3 bases: TGTGCCTGGAGTGTAGACAGGCTGGGAAACACCATATATTTT. It codes for CAWSVDRLGNTIYF.

This clone showed up just a few times. J is TRBJ1-4 and V is TRBV30; tentatively, D is TRBD1 (5 bases). In germline, CDR1 is GTSNPN, CDR2 SVGIG (reference sequence). The CDR3 contains 14 residues. V was pared by 0 bases and J by 8 bases, with 13 bases between. Here the CDR3 reads CAWSVIPGREKLFF. CDR3 in DNA: TGTGCCTGGAGTGTAATTCCAGGGAGGGAAAAACTGTTTTTT.